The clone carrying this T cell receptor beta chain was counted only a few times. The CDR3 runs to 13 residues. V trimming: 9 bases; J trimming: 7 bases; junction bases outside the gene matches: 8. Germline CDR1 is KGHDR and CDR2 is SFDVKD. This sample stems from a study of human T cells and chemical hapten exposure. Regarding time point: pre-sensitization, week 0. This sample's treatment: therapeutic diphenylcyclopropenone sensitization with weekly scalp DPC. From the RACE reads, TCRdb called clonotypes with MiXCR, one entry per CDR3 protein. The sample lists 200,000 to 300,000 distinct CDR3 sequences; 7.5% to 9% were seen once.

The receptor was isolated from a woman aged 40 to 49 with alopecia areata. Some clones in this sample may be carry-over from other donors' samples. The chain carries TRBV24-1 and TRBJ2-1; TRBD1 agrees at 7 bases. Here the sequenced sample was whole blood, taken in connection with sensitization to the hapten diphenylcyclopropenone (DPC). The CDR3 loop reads CATGTEKINEQFF. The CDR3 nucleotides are TGTGCCACCGGGACAGAGAAGATAAATGAGCAGTTCTTC.